A single sample is the source of the 16 T cell receptor beta chains below, sequenced in a study of blood T cell repertoires in COVID-19. Profiled with immunoSEQ multiplex PCR; TCRdb holds only in-frame clones, not every one. The sample yields a few hundred thousand clones, approximately 90% seen once. Input material: PBMCs or T cells enriched from blood (not recorded which). Receptors were obtained from a woman in her twenties or thirties who had recovered from COVID-19.

This clone appeared a single time. Different DNA sequences within this sample yield the same CDR3. J is TRBJ2-7 and V is TRBV3-1 (or the pseudogene TRBV3-2), with D maybe TRBD1 (5 bases). V was clipped by 6 bases and J by 1 base, with 10 bases between them. Germline V gives CDR1 LGHDT, CDR2 YNNKEL (reference sequence). The CDR3 length is 13 residues. The CDR3 DNA reads TGTGCCAGCAGTCTTCGACAGTCCTACGAGCAGTACTTC. Its translation: CASSLRQSYEQYF.

The V gene is TRBV19, the J gene TRBJ2-2; no firm D call. V lost 7 bases, J lost 4 bases, and 16 bases lay in between. The CDR3 is made up of 15 amino acids. CDR1 is LNHDA and CDR2 is SQIVND in the germline V gene (reference sequence). CDR3 sequence: CASMAPAPVTGELFF. The CDR3 bases are TGTGCCAGTATGGCCCCTGCCCCCGTCACCGGGGAGCTGTTTTTT. The full variable domain, in which reference TRBV19 and TRBJ2-2 provide the parts outside the CDR3, is DGGITQSPKYLFRKEGQNVTLSCEQNLNHDAMYWYRQDPGQGLRLIYYSQIVNDFQKGDIAEGYSVSREKKESFPLTVTSAQKNPTAFYLCASMAPAPVTGELFFGEGSRLTVL.

V usage is TRBV5-1 and J usage is TRBJ2-6, with D tentatively TRBD1 (5 bases). The ends were cut back, 4 bases at V and 4 bases at J, with 12 bases in the middle. The CDR3 extends over 15 amino acids. Germline V CDR1 and CDR2: SGHRS, YFSETQ. CDR3 region: CASSGQGVGANVLTF. The CDR3 DNA reads TGCGCCAGCAGCGGCCAAGGGGTAGGGGCCAACGTCCTGACTTTC.

J is TRBJ1-3 and V is TRBV5-5; 7 positions agree with TRBD1. The CDR3 totals 16 residues. J was trimmed by 2 bases and V by 0 bases; bases with no gene match: 5. Looked up from germline, CDR1 is SGHKS and CDR2 is YYEKEE (reference sequence). The CDR3 protein is CASSLVAGGTGNTIYF. The CDR3 DNA reads TGTGCCAGCAGCTTGGTGGCAGGGGGAACTGGAAACACCATATATTTT.

The chain's CDR3 is CASSPGQGAKDGYTF. The CDR3, as DNA: TGTGCCAGCAGCCCCGGACAGGGGGCAAAGGATGGCTACACCTTC. The V call is TRBV5-8, the J call TRBJ1-2, with 11 bases fitting TRBD1. Germline V gene data show CDR1 as SGHTS and CDR2 as YDEGEE. V was clipped by 4 bases and J by 6 bases; unmatched bases: 8. The CDR3 has 15 residues.

The V call is TRBV4-1, the J call TRBJ1-2; the match to TRBD1 covers 7 bases. There are 15 residues in the CDR3. Trimming took 1 base from V and 7 from J; bases not matched to a gene: 9. Germline CDR1 MGHRA, CDR2 YSYEKL. The CDR3 loop is CASSQVEGAIGGYTF. CDR3 nucleotides: TGCGCCAGCAGCCAAGTCGAGGGGGCAATTGGTGGCTACACCTTC.

This clone was seen only once. V gene TRBV5-1 combines with J gene TRBJ1-1; TRBD1 is a possible D gene (6 bases). The CDR3 loop spans 17 amino acids. From germline, CDR1 is SGHRS and CDR2 YFSETQ. Trimming took off 3 bases at V and 1 base at J, with 19 bases between the two ends. CDR3 sequence: CASSWTVGAFENTEAFF. In DNA, the CDR3 is TGCGCCAGCAGCTGGACCGTGGGGGCCTTTGAGAACACTGAAGCTTTCTTT.

V is TRBV4-2 and J is TRBJ1-1, with 8 bases lining up with TRBD1. Germline trimming cut 0 bases from V and 0 bases from J; bases unmatched to any gene: 3. This CDR3 is 16 amino acids long. Germline-derived CDR1 and CDR2 are LGHNA and YNFKEQ. CDR3 bases: TGTGCCAGCAGCCAAGATCAGACAGGGGTGAACACTGAAGCTTTCTTT. Its translation is CASSQDQTGVNTEAFF.

The chain joins TRBV29-1 to TRBJ1-2; 7 nucleotides match TRBD1. The trim removed 4 bases at V and 4 bases at J, leaving 3 bases unmatched. This CDR3 is 12 amino acids long. Germline V gene data show CDR1 as SQVTM and CDR2 as ANQGSEA. The CDR3 DNA is TGCAGCGTTGGGGACAGTATCTATGGCTACACCTTC. Translated, it gives CSVGDSIYGYTF.

J is TRBJ1-2 and V is TRBV6-5; D ambiguous. Trimming pared 7 bases from V and 4 bases from J, leaving 13 bases between. There are 13 residues in the CDR3. Germline assignment: CDR1 MNHEY and CDR2 SVGAGI. The CDR3 region is CASTKSGSYGYTF. In DNA, the CDR3 is TGTGCCAGCACCAAGAGCGGATCCTATGGCTACACCTTC.

This clone appeared once. V is TRBV5-5 and J is TRBJ2-7, with D tentatively TRBD2 (6 bases). V lost 4 bases and J lost 6, with 14 bases in between. This CDR3 has 13 residues. From germline, CDR1 is SGHKS and CDR2 YYEKEE (reference sequence). The CDR3 loop is CASSPRTGAEQYF. The CDR3 bases are TGTGCCAGCAGCCCTCGTACGGGAGCCGAGCAGTACTTC.

This sequence joins TRBV7-8 and TRBJ1-5, with 8 bases aligning to TRBD1. This CDR3 is built from 15 residues. Losses at the gene ends were 1 base for V and 6 bases for J; bases not matched to a gene: 5. The germline V gene encodes CDR1 SGHVS and CDR2 FQNEAQ. CDR3 region: CASSLGQGAGQPQHF. The CDR3 coding sequence is TGTGCCAGCAGCTTAGGGCAGGGGGCGGGTCAGCCCCAGCATTTT.

V gene TRBV25-1 combines with J gene TRBJ1-1; D remains ambiguous. The CDR3 loop spans 13 amino acids. The V and J ends lost 3 bases and 8 bases respectively, with 13 bases between them. Germline values: CDR1 MGHDK, CDR2 SYGVNS. The CDR3 coding sequence is TGTGCCAGCAGTGATCCGGGGAGGCGAGAAGCTTTCTTT. Translated: CASSDPGRREAFF.

The CDR3 sequence is CASSLDRQGTEAFF. DNA of the CDR3: TGTGCCAGCAGCTTAGACCGACAGGGTACTGAAGCTTTCTTT. The rearrangement uses TRBV11-2 and TRBJ1-1, with TRBD1 identical over 7 bases. V was clipped by 0 bases and J by 5 bases; unmatched bases: 3. The CDR3 is made up of 14 amino acids. Germline CDR1 and CDR2: SGHAT and FQNNGV.

This chain uses TRBV9 with TRBJ2-3; D remains unclear. The CDR3 runs to 10 residues. The germline V gene has CDR1 SGDLS and CDR2 YYNGEE. V lost 3 bases, J lost 10 bases, and 6 bases lay in between. The CDR3 loop is CASSGQAQYF. The CDR3 coding sequence is TGTGCCAGCAGCGGCCAGGCGCAGTATTTT.

V gene TRBV25-1 combines with J gene TRBJ2-5, with TRBD1 matching over 8 bases. The germline CDR1 and CDR2 sequences are MGHDK and SYGVNS. Germline trimming cut 9 bases from V and 5 bases from J; bases unmatched to any gene: 8. This CDR3 contains 13 residues. In DNA, the CDR3 is TGTGCCAGTCGACCAACAGGGGGGGAGACCCAGTACTTC. It codes for CASRPTGGETQYF. Full variable domain (missing parts from reference TRBV25-1 and TRBJ2-5): EADIYQTPRYLVIGTGKKITLECSQTMGHDKMYWYQQDPGMELHLIHYSYGVNSTEKGDLSSESTVSRIRTEHFPLTLESARPSHTSQYLCASRPTGGETQYFGPGTRLLVL.